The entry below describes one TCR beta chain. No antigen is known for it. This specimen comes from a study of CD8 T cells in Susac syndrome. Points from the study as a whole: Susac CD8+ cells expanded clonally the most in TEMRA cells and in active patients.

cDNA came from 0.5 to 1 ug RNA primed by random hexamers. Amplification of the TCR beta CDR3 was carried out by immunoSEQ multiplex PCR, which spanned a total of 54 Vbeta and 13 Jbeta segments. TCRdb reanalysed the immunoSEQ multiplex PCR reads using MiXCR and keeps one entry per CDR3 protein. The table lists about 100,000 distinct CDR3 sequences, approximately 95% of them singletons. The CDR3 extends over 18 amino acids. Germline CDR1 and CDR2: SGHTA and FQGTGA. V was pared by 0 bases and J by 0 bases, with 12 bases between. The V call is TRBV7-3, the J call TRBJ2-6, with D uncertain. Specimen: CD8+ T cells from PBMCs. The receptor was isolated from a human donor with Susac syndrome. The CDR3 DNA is TGTGCCAGCAGCTTAACGGGCAGTTCCTACTCTGGGGCCAACGTCCTGACTTTC. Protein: CASSLTGSSYSGANVLTF.